The rows below give T cell receptor beta chains drawn from one sample of a study of cytomegalovirus exposure and HLA in healthy donors. TCRdb's copy holds only in-frame clones and misses some; the assay was immunoSEQ multiplex PCR. This repertoire includes over 70,000 clones. The sequencing sample was made of PBMCs. Receptor source: a woman in her thirties or forties in good health and CMV-seropositive. Both conserved end residues are part of each CDR3. Fields, in order: V gene, J gene, D gene, CDR3 DNA, CDR3 protein. A D gene is named only where the DNA matches it firmly.

TRBV20-1	TRBJ2-3	NA	TGCAGTGGTGAGCTGGCAGATACGCAGTATTTT	CSGELADTQYF
TRBV7-2	TRBJ1-6	NA	TGTGCCAGCAGCTCTACGACAGCAGGAGATTCACCCCTCCACTTT	CASSSTTAGDSPLHF
TRBV11-1	TRBJ2-2	NA	TGTGCCAGCAGCTTAACCAGGGGCTTCGCCGGGGAGCTGTTTTTT	CASSLTRGFAGELFF
TRBV15	TRBJ2-3	NA	TGTGCCACCAGCAGACCGGAACTAGGTCGGACGCAGTATTTT	CATSRPELGRTQYF
TRBV5-6	TRBJ2-5	TRBD1	TGTGCCAGCAGATGGACAGGGAGAGGAAGGGATCACGAGACCCAGTACTTC	CASRWTGRGRDHETQYF
TRBV7-2	TRBJ2-7	NA	TGTGCCAGCAGCCGCGGGTCCCTTGACGAGCAGTACTTC	CASSRGSLDEQYF
TRBV5-6	TRBJ1-6	NA	TGTGCCAGCAGCTTGGCCGTCGGGGATTCACCCCTCCACTTT	CASSLAVGDSPLHF
TRBV14	TRBJ1-1	NA	TGTGCCAGCAGCCCTCGGACGGGAACTGAAGCTTTCTTT	CASSPRTGTEAFF
TRBV28	TRBJ2-7	NA	TGTGCCAGCAGTTTAAGCCGGTTCCAGTACTTC	CASSLSRFQYF
TRBV11-2	TRBJ1-2	TRBD1	TGTGCCAGCAGCTTAGACCCACCCACAGGGGGCGAGGGTGGCTACACCTTC	CASSLDPPTGGEGGYTF
TRBV5-1	TRBJ2-5	NA	TGCGCCAGCAGCTCCAGTCAAGAGACCCAGTACTTC	CASSSSQETQYF
TRBV7-9	TRBJ1-5	NA	TGTGCCAGCAGTCCACACCACCCGCCCCAGCATTTT	CASSPHHPPQHF
TRBV9	TRBJ2-7	NA	TGTGCCAGCAGCGTAGATGCGCCTACTCCTACCGAGCAGTACTTC	CASSVDAPTPTEQYF
TRBV14	TRBJ1-1	NA	TGTGCCAGCAGCCCCACAACCCAATCGACAGGAGCGTTGAACACTGAAGCTTTCTTT	CASSPTTQSTGALNTEAFF
TRBV2	TRBJ1-4	NA	TGTGCCAGCAGAACGTCAGTTAATGAAAAACTGTTTTTT	CASRTSVNEKLFF
TRBV19	TRBJ1-6	NA	TGTGCCAGTAGTATAGGGGCAGGGGATTCACCCCTCCACTTT	CASSIGAGDSPLHF
TRBV19	TRBJ2-7	TRBD1	TGTGCCAGCAGTCCGGGACAGGGGGACCACGAGCAGTACTTC	CASSPGQGDHEQYF
TRBV19	TRBJ1-2	TRBD1	TGTGCCAGTAGGACAGGGAATGGCTACACCTTC	CASRTGNGYTF
TRBV19	TRBJ2-5	NA	TGTGCCAGTAGTCAGCCAGGTCAAGAGACCCAGTACTTC	CASSQPGQETQYF
TRBV28	TRBJ2-7	NA	TGTGCCAGCAGTTTGGGGGCCTCGGGAGGCGAGCAGTACTTC	CASSLGASGGEQYF
TRBV6-1	TRBJ2-7	NA	TGTGCCAGCAGTTTCCACTACGAGCAGTACTTC	CASSFHYEQYF
TRBV5-1	TRBJ2-5	TRBD2	TGCGCCAGCAGCTTGGATGGACTAGCGGGAGTAGCGGAAGAGCAGTACTTC	CASSLDGLAGVAEEQYF
TRBV7-9	TRBJ1-2	NA	TGTGCCAGCAGCCCAACACCGGGCTATGGCTACACCTTC	CASSPTPGYGYTF
TRBV5-1	TRBJ1-2	NA	TGCGCCAGCAGCTTCATAATGGGGGGGTCAGCTAACTATGGCTACACCTTC	CASSFIMGGSANYGYTF
TRBV5-6	TRBJ1-1	NA	TGTGCCAGCAGCTCCCCTCCGGTAGTCCCCTCCACGAACACTGAAGCTTTCTTT	CASSSPPVVPSTNTEAFF
TRBV2	TRBJ1-1	NA	TGTGCCAGCAGGGGGGGGGACCTGGGCACTGAAGCTTTCTTT	CASRGGDLGTEAFF
TRBV18	TRBJ1-4	NA	TGTGCCAGCTCACCTCTTACTCCGGCAACTAATGAAAAACTGTTTTTT	CASSPLTPATNEKLFF
TRBV7-3	TRBJ2-2	TRBD2	TGTGCCAGCAGCTCCGGACTAGCGGGAGCACACACCGGGGAGCTGTTTTTT	CASSSGLAGAHTGELFF
TRBV4-3	TRBJ2-7	TRBD1	TGCGCCAGCAGCCGGGACAGGGGGTACGAGCAGTACTTC	CASSRDRGYEQYF
TRBV28	TRBJ1-1	TRBD1	TGTGCCAGCAGTTCTACGGGGACAGTCAACACTGAAGCTTTCTTT	CASSSTGTVNTEAFF
TRBV11-2	TRBJ2-1	TRBD2	TGTGCCAGCAGCTTAATAGCGGGAGGGTCCTACAATGAGCAGTTCTTC	CASSLIAGGSYNEQFF
TRBV2	TRBJ1-5	NA	TGTGCCAGCAGTGGACGGACAGATACCAATCAGCCCCAGCATTTT	CASSGRTDTNQPQHF
TRBV7-2	TRBJ2-1	NA	TGTGCCAGCAGCCCATCGGCGGGGCGATACAATGAGCAGTTCTTC	CASSPSAGRYNEQFF
TRBV2	TRBJ1-1	NA	TGTGCCAGCAGAGTAGCCCCCCGGGACACTGAAGCTTTCTTT	CASRVAPRDTEAFF
TRBV4-2	TRBJ1-1	NA	TGTGCCAGCGGCGGGACCGGCGGCTTGGCTTTCTTT	CASGGTGGLAFF
TRBV19	TRBJ2-2	NA	TGTGCCAGTAGGACAACAGGGACCTCGGGCACCGGGGAGCTGTTTTTT	CASRTTGTSGTGELFF
TRBV19	TRBJ2-5	TRBD2	TGTGCCAGTAGTCCCAGCTTGGGGGGGACGGAGACCCAGTACTTC	CASSPSLGGTETQYF
TRBV15	TRBJ1-1	NA	TGTGCCACCAGCAAAACCGGGGGGGGAGGCACTGAAGCTTTCTTT	CATSKTGGGGTEAFF
TRBV5-1	TRBJ2-2	TRBD1	TGCGCCAGCAGCTTGGAGGGGACAGCCAACACCGGGGAGCTGTTTTTT	CASSLEGTANTGELFF
TRBV10-3	TRBJ2-5	TRBD2	TGTGCCATCAGAGCGGGGGGGCCGAAGATAGGAGAGACCCAGTACTTC	CAIRAGGPKIGETQYF
TRBV10-3	TRBJ2-7	NA	TGTGCCATCAGTGAGTCGGGCAGGGTCTACTACGAGCAGTACTTC	CAISESGRVYYEQYF
TRBV6-5	TRBJ1-2	NA	TGTGCCAGCAGTTTACGGCAGGACAGCTATGGCTACACCTTC	CASSLRQDSYGYTF
TRBV5-8	TRBJ1-1	TRBD1	TGTGCCAGCAGGCTCCGGGACAGGAACTTGAACACTGAAGCTTTCTTT	CASRLRDRNLNTEAFF
TRBV27	TRBJ1-2	NA	TGTGCCAGCAGTTTTCTTGGGGCGATTGGCTACACCTTC	CASSFLGAIGYTF
TRBV28	TRBJ2-6	NA	TGTGCCAGCAGTTTAAGTAGACCGGGGGTCCTGACTTTC	CASSLSRPGVLTF
TRBV6-6	TRBJ2-3	TRBD1	TGTGCCAGCAGGCAGGGACAGGTTTTCGCAGATACGCAGTATTTT	CASRQGQVFADTQYF
TRBV28	TRBJ1-5	NA	TGTGCCAGCAGTTTATTTGCAGGGGAAAGCAATCAGCCCCAGCATTTT	CASSLFAGESNQPQHF
TRBV2	TRBJ1-5	TRBD1	TGTGCCAGCGCCCCGGACAGGTACGGCCAGCCCCAGCATTTT	CASAPDRYGQPQHF
TRBV27	TRBJ2-7	TRBD2	TGTGCCAGCAGTTTTTCCGGGACTAGAATCTCCTACGAGCAGTACTTC	CASSFSGTRISYEQYF
TRBV11-2	TRBJ2-3	TRBD2	TGTGCCAGCAGCTTAGAGCGGGGGATCACAGATACGCAGTATTTT	CASSLERGITDTQYF
TRBV5-4	TRBJ2-2	TRBD2	TGTGCCAGCAGCTTTAGCGGGGCCCGCAACACCGGGGAGCTGTTTTTT	CASSFSGARNTGELFF
TRBV28	TRBJ2-7	TRBD1	TGTGCCAGCAGTTTTTCAGGGGGCACGTACGAGCAGTACTTC	CASSFSGGTYEQYF
TRBV7-9	TRBJ1-6	NA	TGTGCCAGCAGCTTGGCTCGACCAGGGGATTCACCCCTCCACTTT	CASSLARPGDSPLHF
TRBV28	TRBJ1-5	NA	TGTGCCAGCAGTTTACGTATCTTCCGTCAGCCCCAGCATTTT	CASSLRIFRQPQHF
TRBV7-9	TRBJ2-2	NA	TGTGCCAGCAGACCATCGCGGACCGGGGAGCTGTTTTTT	CASRPSRTGELFF
TRBV6-6	TRBJ1-2	TRBD1	TGTGCCAGCAGTTACCCGGGACAGGGGGAGAACTATGGCTACACCTTC	CASSYPGQGENYGYTF